A single sample gave rise to the 24 T cell receptor beta chains below, sequenced in a study of T cells in Graves' hyperthyroidism and ophthalmopathy. Regions amplified from RNA transcripts were the TCR beta CDR3 regions. During a first-round RT-PCR of the TCR CDR3, the HTBI primer set was used. TCRdb processed the multiplex PCR reads anew with MiXCR; each CDR3 protein has one entry. The profile covers approximately 570,000 distinct CDR3 sequences, with about 20% appearing a single time and roughly 50% taken by the ten largest. Sequences were obtained from blood. The source of these receptors is a man aged 35-49 years with Graves' ophthalmopathy.

With regard to this clonotype: At one end, the junction sequence differs from germline, possibly due to a read error. The rearrangement uses TRBV5-1 and TRBJ2-1, with 11 bases that match TRBD2. Germline V gene sequence: CDR1 SGHRS, CDR2 YFSETQ. The CDR3 runs to 17 residues. The CDR3 loop reads CASSLVVRLAGYNEQFF. As DNA, the CDR3 is TGTGCCAGCAGCTTAGTCGTCCGACTAGCGGGATACAATGAGCAGTTCTTC.

The chain links TRBV5-4 to TRBJ1-4; weak D call: TRBD1 (5 bases). Germline-derived CDR1 and CDR2 are SGHNT and YYREEE (reference sequence). The CDR3 contains 16 residues. Trimming shortened V by 4 bases and J by 2 bases, and 15 bases separated the two germline ends. The CDR3 nucleotides read TGTGCCAGCAGCGCCGCGAGGGGCGTCACTAATGAAAAACTGTTTTTT. Protein: CASSAARGVTNEKLFF.

This clonotype has ten or more counts. The rearrangement joins TRBV7-8 to TRBJ2-1; 15 bases match TRBD2. Trimming at V came to 5 bases and at J to 7 bases, leaving 6 bases not matched to a gene. The germline V gene encodes CDR1 SGHVS and CDR2 FQNEAQ. This CDR3 has 16 residues. The CDR3 protein is CASSHRTSGRGNEQFF. The CDR3 bases are TGTGCCAGCAGCCACCGGACTAGCGGGAGGGGAAATGAGCAGTTCTTC.

The CDR3 reads CASSLLVGPNEQYF. The CDR3 DNA follows: TGTGCCAGCAGCTTGTTGGTGGGTCCCAACGAGCAGTACTTC. The chain couples TRBV5-5 to TRBJ2-7; D is ambiguous. This CDR3 spans 14 amino acids. Trimming pared 1 base from V and 5 bases from J, leaving 13 bases between. In germline, CDR1 is SGHKS, CDR2 YYEKEE (reference sequence).

The chain joins TRBV19 to TRBJ2-1; D call uncertain. In germline, CDR1 is LNHDA, CDR2 SQIVND (reference sequence). The V end lost 1 base, the J end lost 0 bases, and 7 bases lay between the germline ends. The CDR3 covers 15 residues. CDR3 sequence (DNA): TGTGCCAGTAGTATAGGTCGTATCTCCTACAATGAGCAGTTCTTC. Amino acid sequence: CASSIGRISYNEQFF.

The sample holds many counts of this clonotype. The chain links TRBV3-1 to TRBJ1-1; D unresolved. Trimming cost V 6 bases and J 3 bases, with 26 bases left between them. Germline assignment: CDR1 LGHDT and CDR2 YNNKEL (reference sequence). The CDR3 has 18 residues. The CDR3, as DNA: TGTGCCAGCAGTCCATACGTACGCCCCAAGGGTAGTTACACTGAAGCTTTCTTT. It codes for CASSPYVRPKGSYTEAFF.

This clonotype was seen at least ten times. V usage is TRBV11-2 and J usage is TRBJ1-1, with unresolved D. The CDR3 loop spans 14 amino acids. The ends were cut back, 3 bases at V and 3 bases at J, with 11 bases in the middle. CDR1 is SGHAT, CDR2 FQNNGV, per germline. This CDR3 is CASSFEGPDTEAFF. CDR3 nucleotide sequence: TGTGCCAGCAGCTTTGAAGGTCCTGACACTGAAGCTTTCTTT. Supplemented by reference TRBV11-2 and TRBJ1-1, the full variable domain reads EAGVAQSPRYKIIEKRQSVAFWCNPISGHATLYWYQQILGQGPKLLIQFQNNGVVDDSQLPKDRFSAERLKGVDSTLKIQPAKLEDSAVYLCASSFEGPDTEAFFGQGTRLTVV.

This clonotype was recorded once. V is TRBV5-1 and J is TRBJ2-1; possible D gene TRBD2, 6 bases. Trimming shortened V by 0 bases and J by 9 bases, and 19 bases separated the two germline ends. The germline V gene has CDR1 SGHRS and CDR2 YFSETQ. The CDR3 spans 16 residues. The CDR3, as DNA: TGCGCCAGCAGCTTGGCGGGACCGCCAACGACTAGTGAGCAGTTCTTC. This translates into CASSLAGPPTTSEQFF.

This clonotype was seen ten or more times. The V call is TRBV7-9, the J call TRBJ2-3, with D unclear. Looked up from germline, CDR1 is SEHNR and CDR2 is FQNEAQ (reference sequence). Trimming pared 3 bases from V and 2 bases from J, leaving 9 bases between. This CDR3 is built from 14 residues. DNA for the CDR3: TGTGCCAGCAGCTTCACGAAATTCACAGATACGCAGTATTTT. The encoded protein is CASSFTKFTDTQYF.

This clonotype was counted ten times or more. The genes are TRBV28 and TRBJ2-1; maybe TRBD1 (6 bases). V was trimmed by 5 bases and J by 8 bases, leaving 22 bases between them. The CDR3 consists of 16 residues. CDR1 MDHEN and CDR2 SYDVKM come from the germline V gene. The CDR3 nucleotides read TGTGCCAGCAGTACGACCGGGACAAGTTTTGGACATGAGCAGTTCTTC. This gives the protein CASSTTGTSFGHEQFF.

This clonotype has a count of ten or more. This rearrangement joins TRBV7-2 to TRBJ2-5; D uncertain. Germline V gene data show CDR1 as SGHTA and CDR2 as FQGNSA. V was trimmed by 1 base and J by 5 bases, leaving 14 bases between them. The CDR3 spans 15 residues. The CDR3, as DNA: TGTGCCAGCAGCTTAGTTGGGGTTAACGAGGAGACCCAGTACTTC. It is translated as CASSLVGVNEETQYF.

This clonotype was recorded a few times. The genes are TRBV12-3 or TRBV12-4 and TRBJ1-5; D remains unclear. CDR3 length equals 15 residues. Trimming shortened V by 6 bases and J by 3 bases, and 15 bases separated the two germline ends. The CDR3 nucleotides read TGTGCCAGCAGGGCAGGTATCAGTAACAATCAGCCCCAGCATTTT. This encodes CASRAGISNNQPQHF.

This clonotype was recorded a few times. The genes are TRBV15 and TRBJ2-1; 8 bases are shared with TRBD1. The CDR3 is 16 residues long. The V and J ends lost 2 bases and 7 bases, in that order; junction bases with no gene match: 10. Germline lookup yields CDR1 LNHNV and CDR2 YYDKDF (reference sequence). CDR3 nucleotides: TGTGCCACCAGCAGAAGCAGGGGGCTATTCCTAAATGAGCAGTTCTTC. Translation: CATSRSRGLFLNEQFF. The entire variable domain, with the rest obtained from reference TRBV15 and TRBJ2-1, is as follows: DAMVIQNPRYQVTQFGKPVTLSCSQTLNHNVMYWYQQKSSQAPKLLFHYYDKDFNNEADTPDNFQSRRPNTSFCFLDIRSPGLGDTAMYLCATSRSRGLFLNEQFFGPGTRLTVL.

The J gene is TRBJ1-1, the V gene TRBV6-1; no clear D. Trimming stripped 8 bases from V and 1 base from J, with 11 bases between. This CDR3 has 13 residues. CDR1 is MNHNS, CDR2 SASEGT, per germline. CDR3 loop: CASGPRENTEAFF. The CDR3 DNA follows: TGTGCCAGCGGCCCCCGGGAGAACACTGAAGCTTTCTTT.

At least ten counts were recorded for this clonotype. J is TRBJ1-1 and V is TRBV11-2, with D unclear. The CDR3 has 12 amino acids. V dropped 5 bases and J dropped 7 bases, with 11 bases sitting between them. Germline assignment: CDR1 SGHAT and CDR2 FQNNGV. CDR3 nucleotides: TGTGCCAGCAGCCTGGGAGGGTTTGAAGCTTTCTTT. Its translation: CASSLGGFEAFF.

This clonotype was detected only once. The V call is TRBV20-1, the J call TRBJ1-5; maybe TRBD1 (6 bases). Germline assignment: CDR1 DFQATT and CDR2 SNEGSKA (reference sequence). The CDR3 is 16 residues long. Between the trimmed V and J ends, which lost 0 bases and 7 bases, there was a span of 19 bases. This CDR3 is CSARDNLGGVGQPQHF. In DNA, the CDR3 is TGCAGTGCTAGAGATAATTTGGGGGGCGTAGGGCAGCCCCAGCATTTT.

A few counts support this clonotype. The CDR3 DNA reads TGCGCCAGCAGGGACAGGGGAACTAATGAAAAACTGTTTTTT. Translation gives CASRDRGTNEKLFF. The rearrangement joins TRBV4-1 to TRBJ1-4; 9 bases line up with TRBD1. Germline V gives CDR1 MGHRA, CDR2 YSYEKL. This CDR3 is 14 amino acids long. The V gene end was trimmed by 6 bases and the J gene end by 1 base; junction bases not matched to a gene: 0.

The table lists this clonotype with a few counts. The chain has TRBV12-3 or TRBV12-4 and TRBJ1-1; tentative D call: TRBD1 (6 bases). V dropped 4 bases and J dropped 1 base, with 16 bases sitting between them. The CDR3 contains 16 residues. The CDR3 region has the DNA TGTGCCAGCAGTTGGAATGGACAGAGCCCGAACACTGAAGCTTTCTTT. Its translation is CASSWNGQSPNTEAFF.

This clonotype occurred many times. As DNA, the CDR3 is TGTGCCTGGACCCGGACAGGGTCTAATGAAAAACTGTTTTTT. It is translated as CAWTRTGSNEKLFF. V usage is TRBV30 and J usage is TRBJ1-4; TRBD1 matches at 8 bases. CDR3 size: 14 residues. The germline gives CDR1 GTSNPN, CDR2 SVGIG (reference sequence). V was clipped by 4 bases and J by 3 bases; unmatched bases: 4.

There are a few counts of this clonotype. The V gene is TRBV19, the J gene TRBJ1-1, with D hard to call. Germline V gene sequence: CDR1 LNHDA, CDR2 SQIVND (reference sequence). This CDR3 contains 12 residues. Trimming stripped 10 bases from V and 1 base from J, with 10 bases between. The CDR3 nucleotides are TGTGCCACCCGAGAGGGGAACACTGAAGCTTTCTTT. Protein: CATREGNTEAFF.

This clonotype has only a few counts. The J gene is TRBJ2-7, the V gene TRBV18; a weak D match, TRBD1 (6 bases). The CDR3 sequence is 15 residues long. The V and J ends lost 2 bases and 2 bases respectively, with 13 bases between them. CDR1 and CDR2 (germline): KGHSH, LQKENI. The CDR3 spells CASSPTPGQTYEQYF. The CDR3 DNA is TGTGCCAGCTCACCAACGCCGGGACAAACCTACGAGCAGTACTTC.

The rearrangement links TRBV9 to TRBJ1-2; 8 nucleotides align to TRBD1. Germline trimming cut 3 bases from V and 8 bases from J; bases unmatched to any gene: 15. CDR3 length: 16 amino acids. Germline V gene sequence: CDR1 SGDLS, CDR2 YYNGEE. The CDR3 DNA reads TGTGCCAGCAGCGGGACAGGGTGGCTGGGCGGGCTAGGCTACACCTTC. This sequence encodes CASSGTGWLGGLGYTF.

This clonotype was seen ten or more times. This chain joins TRBV6-1 and TRBJ1-1, with a possible D match to TRBD1 (5 bases). The CDR3 runs to 14 residues. Deletions cut 7 bases from V and 4 bases from J, with 16 bases between. Germline CDR1 MNHNS, CDR2 SASEGT. CDR3 DNA: TGTGCCAGCAACTCGCTTGGGGGGAGCACTGAAGCTTTCTTT. It yields the protein CASNSLGGSTEAFF.

This clonotype came up many times. The chain has TRBV6-1 and TRBJ1-6; D remains ambiguous. Germline CDR1 reads MNHNS; CDR2 reads SASEGT. The CDR3 is 13 amino acids. The V gene lost 2 bases and the J gene lost 7 bases, with 6 bases spanning the gap. The CDR3 DNA reads as TGTGCCAGCAGTGAACACCGAAATTCACCCCTCCACTTT. It codes for CASSEHRNSPLHF.